The TCR beta chain described here comes from a study of cytomegalovirus exposure and HLA in healthy donors. At the level of the study: Later, an analysis reported that the 95 to 150 validation repertoires had used the same platform as the 666 first-cohort repertoires. The study, taken as a whole, reports: Per published reports, the classifier diagnosed cytomegalovirus status with high specificity and sensitivity. It was 150 or so TCR beta chains that were listed as cytomegalovirus-associated.

Clones were sequenced by immunoSEQ multiplex PCR, and TCRdb holds only the in-frame ones, with some missing. The sample has a few hundred thousand clones, roughly 85% seen once. This clone was seen a few times. Its antigen is not identified. This receptor was identified in a woman younger than 30 in good health and CMV-seronegative. Sequenced: PBMCs.

The CDR3 spells CASSPAAGNQPQHF. Written as DNA, the CDR3 is TGTGCCAGCTCCCCCGCGGCCGGCAATCAGCCCCAGCATTTT. The chain links TRBV6-5 to TRBJ1-5; D gene uncertain. This CDR3 has 14 amino acids. CDR1 MNHEY and CDR2 SVGAGI come from the germline V gene. V was cut by 8 bases and J by 2 bases, with 13 bases left in between.